Below, 4 T cell receptor beta chains from the same sample are listed, as sequenced in a study of response to subunit inactivated influenza vaccine. TCRdb used MiXCR to reprocess the RT-PCR reads, holding one entry per CDR3 protein. The sample lists over 300,000 distinct CDR3 sequences; 21% were seen once. The input for sequencing was PBMCs from blood, taken less than 22 months after vaccination. These receptors all come from a man between 50 and 69 years old who received an inactivated influenza vaccine.

The V call is TRBV12-3 or TRBV12-4, the J call TRBJ1-6; D might be TRBD1 (5 bases). Trimming removed 5 bases at V and 0 bases at J, with 14 bases between. The CDR3 loop spans 17 amino acids. CDR3 protein: CASSGEGRSSYNSPLHF. CDR3 DNA sequence: TGTGCCAGCAGTGGGGAGGGACGGAGCTCCTATAATTCACCCCTCCACTTT.

The V call is TRBV5-6, the J call TRBJ1-2; TRBD1 might be the D (5 bases). The CDR3 loop spans 14 amino acids. Germline lookup yields CDR1 SGHDT and CDR2 YYEEEE. Trimming stripped 4 bases from V and 0 bases from J, with 10 bases between. CDR3 sequence: CASSMGRTNYGYTF. The CDR3 nucleotides are TGTGCCAGCAGCATGGGACGGACTAACTATGGCTACACCTTC. The variable domain in full, with the rest retrieved from reference TRBV5-6 and TRBJ1-2, is DAGVTQSPTHLIKTRGQQVTLRCSPKSGHDTVSWYQQALGQGPQFIFQYYEEEERQRGNFPDRFSGHQFPNYSSELNVNALLLGDSALYLCASSMGRTNYGYTFGSGTRLTVV.

The rearrangement uses TRBV28 and TRBJ2-7, with 12 bases fitting TRBD1. Looked up from germline, CDR1 is MDHEN and CDR2 is SYDVKM. The V gene end was trimmed by 5 bases and the J gene end by 4 bases; junction bases not matched to a gene: 9. The CDR3 loop spans 16 amino acids. DNA of the CDR3: TGTGCCAGCAGTCTAAAGGTGGGACAGGGGGCTTACGAGCAGTACTTC. Protein: CASSLKVGQGAYEQYF.

This chain connects TRBV5-1 to TRBJ1-6, with a weak D call TRBD1 (5 bases). The germline gives CDR1 SGHRS, CDR2 YFSETQ. Trimming cost V 0 bases and J 5 bases, with 9 bases left between them. The CDR3 runs to 15 residues. CDR3 in DNA: TGCGCCAGCAGCTTGGATCAGGGAAATAATTCACCCCTCCACTTT. It yields the protein CASSLDQGNNSPLHF.